This note documents a single T cell receptor beta chain sequence. This entry belongs to a study of cytomegalovirus exposure and HLA in healthy donors. The primer mix had 60 Vbeta and 13 Jbeta primers. Repertoires were generated with immunoSEQ multiplex PCR, while TCRdb's copy carries only in-frame clones and drops some. The table shows fewer than 250,000 clones, with about 79% occurring only once. The sequence was collected from a male donor in good health and CMV-seronegative. Sequencing input: PBMCs.

For the CDR3, the DNA is TGCGCCAGCAGCCAAGAAGCCAGCACAGATACGCAGTATTTT. It specifies CASSQEASTDTQYF. The chain has TRBV4-1 and TRBJ2-3; D ambiguous. The ends were cut back, 0 bases at V and 0 bases at J, with 4 bases in the middle. Germline V CDR1 and CDR2: MGHRA, YSYEKL. This CDR3 region has 14 residues.